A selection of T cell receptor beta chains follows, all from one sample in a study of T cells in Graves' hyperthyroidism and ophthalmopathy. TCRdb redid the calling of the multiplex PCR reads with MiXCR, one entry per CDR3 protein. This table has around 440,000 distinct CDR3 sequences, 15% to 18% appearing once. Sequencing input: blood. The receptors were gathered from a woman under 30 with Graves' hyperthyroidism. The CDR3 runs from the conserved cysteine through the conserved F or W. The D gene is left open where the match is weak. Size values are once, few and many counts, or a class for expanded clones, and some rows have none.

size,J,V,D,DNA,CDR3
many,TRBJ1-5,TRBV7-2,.,TGTGCCAGCAGCTGGCAGGGAGGGAATCAGCCCCAGCATTTT,CASSWQGGNQPQHF
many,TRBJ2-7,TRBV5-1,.,TGCGCCAGCAGCTATGGACTTCTTAACGAGCAGTACTTC,CASSYGLLNEQYF
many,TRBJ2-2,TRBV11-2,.,TGTGCCAGCAGCCACTACGAGATGCTGAACACCGGGGAGCTGTTTTTT,CASSHYEMLNTGELFF
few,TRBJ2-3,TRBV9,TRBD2,TGTGCCAGCAGCGTTAGCGGGAGAACCACAGATACGCAGTATTTT,CASSVSGRTTDTQYF
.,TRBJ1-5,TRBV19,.,TGTGCCAGTAGTATCCCCAGGGTTAGCAATCAGCCCCAGCATTTT,CASSIPRVSNQPQHF
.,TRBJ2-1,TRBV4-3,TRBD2,TGCGCCAGCAGCCAAGGGGCCGGGGGGGAGGTCTCCTACAATGAGCAGTTCTTC,CASSQGAGGEVSYNEQFF
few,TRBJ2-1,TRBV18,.,TGTGCCAGCTCGCAGCAGGGGTACAATGAGCAGTTCTTC,CASSQQGYNEQFF
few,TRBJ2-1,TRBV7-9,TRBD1,TGTGCCAGCAGCTTGGGGAACAGGGGATTGGGCAATGAGCAGTTCTTC,CASSLGNRGLGNEQFF
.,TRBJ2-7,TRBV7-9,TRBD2,TGTGCCAGCAGCGGGGAGGGGACGGCCTACGAGCAGTACTTC,CASSGEGTAYEQYF
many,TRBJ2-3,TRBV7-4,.,TGTGCCAGCAGCTTAATGAGGGGCGAGGGAGATACGCAGTATTTT,CASSLMRGEGDTQYF
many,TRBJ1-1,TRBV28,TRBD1,TGTGCCAGCAGTTTATTCGACAGGGCGAACACTGAAGCTTTCTTT,CASSLFDRANTEAFF
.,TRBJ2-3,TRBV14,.,TGTGCCAGCAGCCAAGGCTTACGGCTCACAGATACGCAGTATTTT,CASSQGLRLTDTQYF
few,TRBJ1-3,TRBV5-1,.,TGCGCCAGCAGCTTGGGGAGGGCAAGCTCTGGAAACACCATATATTTT,CASSLGRASSGNTIYF
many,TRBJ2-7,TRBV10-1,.,TGCGCCAGCAGTGAGTCTGGCGTTGCCTACGAGCAGTACTTC,CASSESGVAYEQYF
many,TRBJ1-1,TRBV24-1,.,TGTGCCACCAGTGACCCGACAGAAGAGAGTTCGAACACTGAAGCTTTCTTT,CATSDPTEESSNTEAFF
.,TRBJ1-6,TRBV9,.,TGTGCCAGCAGCGTAGGAGAAGCTAATAATTCACCCCTCCACTTT,CASSVGEANNSPLHF
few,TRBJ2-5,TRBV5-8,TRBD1,TGTGCCAGCAGCTCCCCGACAGGGGTGGAGACCCAGTACTTC,CASSSPTGVETQYF
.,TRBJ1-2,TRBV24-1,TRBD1,TGTGCCACCAGTGATTCCGCCTGGACAGGGATAGGAGGCTACACCTTC,CATSDSAWTGIGGYTF
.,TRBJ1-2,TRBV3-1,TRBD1,TGTGCCAGCAGCCGCCACCGGGACAGATTCTTTCCTAACTATGGCTACACCTTC,CASSRHRDRFFPNYGYTF
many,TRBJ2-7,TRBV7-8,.,TGTGCCAGCAGCTTTAATGCCGGGACTCAAATTGCCTACGAGCAGTACTTC,CASSFNAGTQIAYEQYF
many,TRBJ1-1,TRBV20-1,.,TGCAGTGGCCCAGTTATGGGGCAGGGGAACACTGAAGCTTTCTTT,CSGPVMGQGNTEAFF
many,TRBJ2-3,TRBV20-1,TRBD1,TGCAGTGCTATGTTTAGGGGGCGGGTAGATACGCAGTATTTT,CSAMFRGRVDTQYF
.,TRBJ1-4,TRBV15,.,TGTGCCACCAGCACCGGGACAAAGGCTGAAAAACTGTTTTTT,CATSTGTKAEKLFF
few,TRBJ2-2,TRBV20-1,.,TGCAGTGCTAGGCCTGGGACCTGGGGGGAACTGTTTTTT,CSARPGTWGELFF